This paragraph reports one TCR beta chain. Its antigen is unknown. This sample was included in a study of shared clonotypes between healthy human individuals. Looking at the study overall: Contributing individuals were a couple of females and a few males aged 18 to 49.

Germline V gene lookup returns CDR1 SEHNR and CDR2 FQNEAQ (reference sequence). V trimming: 5 bases; J trimming: 5 bases; junction bases outside the gene matches: 3. The CDR3 spans 13 residues. The repertoire was sequenced with immunoSEQ multiplex PCR; TCRdb's copy has only in-frame clones and lacks some. The data contain about 2 million clones, approximately 94% of them singletons. Naive CD8 cells lacked CD45RO and underwent positive selection for CCR7, leaving out terminally differentiated effector memory CD45RA+ cells. Findings and limits, study-wide: Since donors were few, the genetic and exposure-history diversity represented was limited. Sharing across four donors was highest in naive CD4 (roughly 5%) and lowest in memory CD8 (about 0.4%). Clonotype sharing among donors, it was expected, would be affected by sequencing depth.

The rearrangement uses TRBV7-9 and TRBJ2-5; 9 bases align to TRBD1. The sample taken for sequencing was naive CD8+ T cells sorted from blood. This TCR derives from a man younger than 35 in good health. The CDR3 DNA sequence: TGTGCCAGCAGCCGGACAGGGGCGGAGACCCAGTACTTC. Encoded protein: CASSRTGAETQYF. The full variable domain, its missing parts supplied by reference TRBV7-9 and TRBJ2-5, is DTGVSQNPRHKITKRGQNVTFRCDPISEHNRLYWYRQTLGQGPEFLTYFQNEAQLEKSRLLSDRFSAERPKGSFSTLEIQRTEQGDSAMYLCASSRTGAETQYFGPGTRLLVL.